This T cell receptor (beta chain) stems from a study of Ad26.COV2.S vaccination and SARS-CoV-2 variants. This clone showed up just once. As to treatment: about 20 received Ad26.COV2.S at low or high dose, single or two shots; 5 received placebo; per-sample allocation not given. Sampling was performed 63 days after the first vaccine or placebo injection. Germline values: CDR1 LNHDA, CDR2 SQIVND (reference sequence). Deletions cut 4 bases from V and 6 bases from J, with 12 bases between. The length of the CDR3 is 13 residues. Profiled with immunoSEQ multiplex PCR; TCRdb holds only in-frame clones, not every one. The table has a few hundred thousand clones, 75% to 95% seen once.

The specimen was peripheral blood, collected in a trial of Ad26.COV2.S vaccine versus placebo. The chain uses TRBV19 and TRBJ1-2; weak D call: TRBD1 (5 bases). The receptor was derived from a person aged 18-60 years who received the Ad26.COV2.S COVID-19 vaccine or a placebo. The CDR3 reads CASSTAGFHGYTF. The CDR3 DNA is TGTGCCAGTAGTACCGCAGGGTTCCATGGCTACACCTTC.